A selection of T cell receptor beta chains follows, all from one sample in a study of T-cell memory formation after mild COVID-19. One entry per CDR3 protein results from TCRdb running MiXCR on the 5' RACE reads. Among 250,000 to 350,000 distinct CDR3 sequences, 15% to 20% were seen once, and the ten largest hold roughly 21%. The sample taken for sequencing was PBMCs or a T cell subset sorted from them (not recorded which). These receptors originate from a man between 18 and 29 years old who had mild COVID-19 (a few samples of this study predate the infection). Cell type and time point are not known. The CDR3 runs from the conserved cysteine through the conserved F or W. D genes are given only for firm matches. The size field is filled for only some rows; it gives once, few, many or a size class.

D gene: NA
J gene: TRBJ2-5
V gene: TRBV11-3
clone size: once
CDR3 DNA: TGTGCCAGCAGCGGAGACCGGGAGACCCAGTACTTC
CDR3 protein: CASSGDRETQYF

D gene: NA
J gene: TRBJ1-1
V gene: TRBV18
clone size: NA
CDR3 DNA: TGTGCCAGCTCACCAAACGCGGCGGCTATGAACACTGAAGCTTTCTTT
CDR3 protein: CASSPNAAAMNTEAFF

D gene: NA
J gene: TRBJ1-6
V gene: TRBV10-3
clone size: few
CDR3 DNA: TGTGCCATCAGTGAGTCAGCACGGAGCTCCTATAATTCACCCCTCCACTTT
CDR3 protein: CAISESARSSYNSPLHF

D gene: NA
J gene: TRBJ2-4
V gene: TRBV9
clone size: NA
CDR3 DNA: TGTGCCAGCAGCGTAGACCCGGGAAGACACGACCTAGCCAAAAACATTCAGTACTTC
CDR3 protein: CASSVDPGRHDLAKNIQYF

D gene: NA
J gene: TRBJ2-5
V gene: TRBV6-6
clone size: NA
CDR3 DNA: TGTGCCAGCGGTCACTTGGAGGCCCAGTACTTC
CDR3 protein: CASGHLEAQYF

D gene: TRBD2
J gene: TRBJ2-2
V gene: TRBV3-1
clone size: NA
CDR3 DNA: TGTGCCAGCAGCCAAGGATCAGGGACTACAGTCACCGGGGAGCTGTTTTTT
CDR3 protein: CASSQGSGTTVTGELFF

D gene: NA
J gene: TRBJ2-1
V gene: TRBV29-1
clone size: NA
CDR3 DNA: TGCAGCGGCCTGAGCCAGTACAATGAGCAGTTCTTC
CDR3 protein: CSGLSQYNEQFF

D gene: NA
J gene: TRBJ1-1
V gene: TRBV3-1
clone size: few
CDR3 DNA: TGTGCCAGCAGCTACAGGGTCGGTGAAGCTTTCTTT
CDR3 protein: CASSYRVGEAFF

D gene: NA
J gene: TRBJ1-1
V gene: TRBV29-1
clone size: NA
CDR3 DNA: TGCAGCTCCCAAACACTGAACACTGAAGCTTTCTTT
CDR3 protein: CSSQTLNTEAFF

D gene: NA
J gene: TRBJ2-5
V gene: TRBV20-1
clone size: NA
CDR3 DNA: TGCAGTGCTAGAGGGTTGGGAGAGACCCAGTACTTC
CDR3 protein: CSARGLGETQYF

D gene: NA
J gene: TRBJ2-7
V gene: TRBV20-1
clone size: NA
CDR3 DNA: TGCAGTGCTAAGGACTCCAGCATCGAGCAGTACTTC
CDR3 protein: CSAKDSSIEQYF

D gene: TRBD1
J gene: TRBJ1-2
V gene: TRBV5-1
clone size: NA
CDR3 DNA: TGCGCCAGCAGCTTCTCGTCGGGGACAGACTATGGCTACACCTTC
CDR3 protein: CASSFSSGTDYGYTF

D gene: NA
J gene: TRBJ2-3
V gene: TRBV19
clone size: few
CDR3 DNA: TGTGCCAGTACCCGAGGGCCTAACACAGATACGCAGTATTTT
CDR3 protein: CASTRGPNTDTQYF

D gene: TRBD2
J gene: TRBJ2-3
V gene: TRBV20-1
clone size: NA
CDR3 DNA: TGCAGTGCTCAACCCATCCCCGGGACTAGCGGGGGGAGCACAGATACGCAGTATTTT
CDR3 protein: CSAQPIPGTSGGSTDTQYF

D gene: TRBD1
J gene: TRBJ2-1
V gene: TRBV4-3
clone size: many
CDR3 DNA: TGCGCCAGCAGCCAAGCCCTGGGGACAGGGTCCTACAATGAGCAGTTCTTC
CDR3 protein: CASSQALGTGSYNEQFF

D gene: NA
J gene: TRBJ2-3
V gene: TRBV12-5
clone size: NA
CDR3 DNA: TGTGCTAGTGGCTCCTCGGGATCAGAAAGCACAGATACGCAGTATTTT
CDR3 protein: CASGSSGSESTDTQYF

D gene: NA
J gene: TRBJ2-3
V gene: TRBV5-1
clone size: few
CDR3 DNA: TGCGCCAGCAGCCCAACTGCCGAGGGATCGAGCGGGCAGTATTTT
CDR3 protein: CASSPTAEGSSGQYF

D gene: TRBD2
J gene: TRBJ2-1
V gene: TRBV5-1
clone size: few
CDR3 DNA: TGCGCCAGCAGACCTGTTGTGGCTAGCGGGGCCAATGAGCAGTTCTTC
CDR3 protein: CASRPVVASGANEQFF

D gene: TRBD1
J gene: TRBJ1-1
V gene: TRBV6-5
clone size: few
CDR3 DNA: TGTGCCAGCAGGACAGGGGGAGGCACTGAAGCTTTCTTT
CDR3 protein: CASRTGGGTEAFF

D gene: NA
J gene: TRBJ2-7
V gene: TRBV4-1
clone size: many
CDR3 DNA: TGCGCCAGCAGCCAAGAAACCGGGACAACCTACGAGCAGTACTTC
CDR3 protein: CASSQETGTTYEQYF

D gene: TRBD2
J gene: TRBJ2-1
V gene: TRBV11-2
clone size: many
CDR3 DNA: TGTGCCAGCAGCTTAGGGTCTAGCGGGGGTGTTAATGAGCAGTTCTTC
CDR3 protein: CASSLGSSGGVNEQFF

D gene: NA
J gene: TRBJ2-7
V gene: TRBV7-6
clone size: few
CDR3 DNA: TGTGCCAGCAGCTTAGGGGAGGGGGGCTACGAGCAGTACTTC
CDR3 protein: CASSLGEGGYEQYF

D gene: NA
J gene: TRBJ2-5
V gene: TRBV7-9
clone size: NA
CDR3 DNA: TGTGCCAGCAGTCGAACAGCGGTGCAAGAGACCCAGTACTTC
CDR3 protein: CASSRTAVQETQYF

D gene: NA
J gene: TRBJ1-1
V gene: TRBV14
clone size: few
CDR3 DNA: TGTGCCAGCAGCCAAAGGATGGGAACTGAAGCTTTCTTT
CDR3 protein: CASSQRMGTEAFF

D gene: NA
J gene: TRBJ1-4
V gene: TRBV7-2
clone size: once
CDR3 DNA: TGTGCCAGCAGCTACGGCGGGGGGCACTATGAAAAACTGTTTTTT
CDR3 protein: CASSYGGGHYEKLFF

D gene: TRBD2
J gene: TRBJ2-2
V gene: TRBV7-2
clone size: NA
CDR3 DNA: TGTGCCAGCAGCCGGGAGGGGAACACCGGGGAGCTGTTTTTT
CDR3 protein: CASSREGNTGELFF

D gene: NA
J gene: TRBJ2-5
V gene: TRBV5-8
clone size: NA
CDR3 DNA: TGTGCCAGCAGCTTTGCCGGGACCCAGTACTTC
CDR3 protein: CASSFAGTQYF

D gene: NA
J gene: TRBJ1-1
V gene: TRBV20-1
clone size: NA
CDR3 DNA: TGCAGTGCTAAAGAGGACGGAGGGAACACTGAAGCTTTCTTT
CDR3 protein: CSAKEDGGNTEAFF

D gene: TRBD2
J gene: TRBJ2-4
V gene: TRBV12-3/TRBV12-4
clone size: few
CDR3 DNA: TGTGCCAGCAGTTTACTTTTTCGTCACGGACTAGCGGGGGCACCCCTAGCCAAAAACATTCAGTACTTC
CDR3 protein: CASSLLFRHGLAGAPLAKNIQYF

D gene: TRBD1
J gene: TRBJ2-7
V gene: TRBV6-6
clone size: few
CDR3 DNA: TGTGCCAGCAGTGACAGGGGGCGCCCCTACGAGCAGTACTTC
CDR3 protein: CASSDRGRPYEQYF

D gene: NA
J gene: TRBJ2-3
V gene: TRBV5-4
clone size: few
CDR3 DNA: TGTGCCAGCAGCTTTCGGACCGCTAGCACAGATACGCAGTATTTT
CDR3 protein: CASSFRTASTDTQYF

D gene: TRBD2
J gene: TRBJ2-3
V gene: TRBV7-2
clone size: few
CDR3 DNA: TGTGCCAGCAGCTCGGGACTAGCGGGTTATAGCACAGATACGCAGTATTTT
CDR3 protein: CASSSGLAGYSTDTQYF

D gene: NA
J gene: TRBJ1-3
V gene: TRBV6-5
clone size: few
CDR3 DNA: TGTGCCAGCAGCTCCGGACCTCATAGAAGTTCTGGAAACACCATATATTTT
CDR3 protein: CASSSGPHRSSGNTIYF

D gene: TRBD1
J gene: TRBJ2-5
V gene: TRBV11-3
clone size: few
CDR3 DNA: TGTGCCAGCAGCTCTCCGGGACAGGGTCGAGAGACCCAGTACTTC
CDR3 protein: CASSSPGQGRETQYF

D gene: NA
J gene: TRBJ2-5
V gene: TRBV6-2/TRBV6-3
clone size: NA
CDR3 DNA: TGTGCCAGCAGCACCCCCAGGGGTGGGCTAGAGACCCAGTACTTC
CDR3 protein: CASSTPRGGLETQYF

D gene: TRBD2
J gene: TRBJ2-3
V gene: TRBV7-2
clone size: few
CDR3 DNA: TGTGCCAGCACTCTAGCGGGGTACACAGATACGCAGTATTTT
CDR3 protein: CASTLAGYTDTQYF

D gene: TRBD2
J gene: TRBJ2-3
V gene: TRBV4-2
clone size: few
CDR3 DNA: TGTGCCAGCAGCCAAGACGTAGCGGGGCCGAAAGATACGCAGTATTTT
CDR3 protein: CASSQDVAGPKDTQYF

D gene: TRBD1
J gene: TRBJ1-6
V gene: TRBV7-9
clone size: NA
CDR3 DNA: TGTGCCAGCAGACTCACAGGGGATTCACCCCTCCACTTT
CDR3 protein: CASRLTGDSPLHF

D gene: NA
J gene: TRBJ2-3
V gene: TRBV7-9
clone size: NA
CDR3 DNA: TGTGCCAGCAGCTTAGCGGGGGGCTGGGATACGCAGTATTTT
CDR3 protein: CASSLAGGWDTQYF

D gene: NA
J gene: TRBJ1-1
V gene: TRBV13
clone size: few
CDR3 DNA: TGTGCCGCGAGTCGGGGCACTGAAGCTTTCTTT
CDR3 protein: CAASRGTEAFF

D gene: NA
J gene: TRBJ1-1
V gene: TRBV12-3/TRBV12-4
clone size: NA
CDR3 DNA: TGTGCCAGCAGTTCTCGGACAGCGAACACTGAAGCTTTCTTT
CDR3 protein: CASSSRTANTEAFF

D gene: TRBD2
J gene: TRBJ2-1
V gene: TRBV12-3/TRBV12-4
clone size: NA
CDR3 DNA: TGTGCCAGCAGTTTAGATTGGCGGGGGTACAATGAGCAGTTCTTC
CDR3 protein: CASSLDWRGYNEQFF

D gene: NA
J gene: TRBJ2-1
V gene: TRBV20-1
clone size: many
CDR3 DNA: TGCAGTGCGCTCAGGGGCAATGAGCAGTTCTTC
CDR3 protein: CSALRGNEQFF

D gene: TRBD2
J gene: TRBJ2-3
V gene: TRBV20-1
clone size: NA
CDR3 DNA: TGCAGTGCCCCAGGGAGGGCGAACACAGATACGCAGTATTTT
CDR3 protein: CSAPGRANTDTQYF

D gene: NA
J gene: TRBJ2-2
V gene: TRBV5-8
clone size: once
CDR3 DNA: TGTGCCAGCAGCTTACCCCAGCGGAACACCGGGGAGCTGTTTTTT
CDR3 protein: CASSLPQRNTGELFF